This record covers a single T cell receptor (beta chain). No antigen is known for it. The sample is drawn from a study of post-analysis software for immune sequencing data. Study observations and caveats: Higher frequency in patients than in controls was seen for five TRBV segments, with TRBV5-6, TRBV5-1 and TRBV20-1 among them.

TCR beta cDNA libraries had unique molecular identifiers. MiXCR, applied by TCRdb to the PCR reads, yields one record per CDR3 protein. The sample has 400,000 to 500,000 distinct CDR3 sequences, 39% seen once; the top ten hold roughly 8.2%. J gave up 6 bases and V 2 bases, and 14 bases lay outside the gene matches. CDR1 and CDR2 (germline): SGHTA, FQGNSA. The CDR3 extends over 17 amino acids. The chain has TRBV7-2 and TRBJ2-3; TRBD2 aligns across 7 bases. The receptor comes from a girl aged 2 to 9 with multiple sclerosis. Sequenced: blood. In DNA, the CDR3 is TGTGCCAGCAGCTTAAAAGGTTGGGCGGGAGAGAGGGATACGCAGTATTTT. It codes for CASSLKGWAGERDTQYF.